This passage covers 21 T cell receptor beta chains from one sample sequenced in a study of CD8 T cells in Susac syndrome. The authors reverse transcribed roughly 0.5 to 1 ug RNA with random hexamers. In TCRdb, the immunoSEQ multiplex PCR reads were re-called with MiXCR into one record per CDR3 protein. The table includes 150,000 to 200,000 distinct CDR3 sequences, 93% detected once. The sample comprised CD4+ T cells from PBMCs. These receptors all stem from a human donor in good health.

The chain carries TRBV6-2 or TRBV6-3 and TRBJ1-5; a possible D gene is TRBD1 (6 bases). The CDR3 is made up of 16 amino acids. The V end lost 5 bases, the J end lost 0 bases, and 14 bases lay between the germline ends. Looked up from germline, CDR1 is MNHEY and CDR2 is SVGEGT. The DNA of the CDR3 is TGTGCCAGCAGTACGACAGGTCTATATAGCAATCAGCCCCAGCATTTT. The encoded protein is CASSTTGLYSNQPQHF.

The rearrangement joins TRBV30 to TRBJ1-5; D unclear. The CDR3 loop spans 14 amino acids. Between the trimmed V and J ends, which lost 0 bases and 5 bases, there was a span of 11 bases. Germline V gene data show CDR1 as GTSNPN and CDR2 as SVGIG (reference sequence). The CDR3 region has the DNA TGTGCCTGGAGTGTAGTAGGGATCGATCAGCCCCAGCATTTT. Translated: CAWSVVGIDQPQHF.

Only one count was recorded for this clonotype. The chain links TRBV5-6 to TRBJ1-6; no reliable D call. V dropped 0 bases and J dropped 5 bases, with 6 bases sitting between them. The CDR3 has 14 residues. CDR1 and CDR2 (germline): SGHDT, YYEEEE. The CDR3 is CASSLGGNNSPLHF. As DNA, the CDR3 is TGTGCCAGCAGCTTGGGAGGGAATAATTCACCCCTCCACTTT.

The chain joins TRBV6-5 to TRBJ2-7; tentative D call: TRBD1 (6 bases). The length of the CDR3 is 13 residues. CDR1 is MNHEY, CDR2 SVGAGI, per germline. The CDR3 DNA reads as TGTGTCGCGGCGAGACAGGATCACTACGAGCAGTACTTC. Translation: CVAARQDHYEQYF.

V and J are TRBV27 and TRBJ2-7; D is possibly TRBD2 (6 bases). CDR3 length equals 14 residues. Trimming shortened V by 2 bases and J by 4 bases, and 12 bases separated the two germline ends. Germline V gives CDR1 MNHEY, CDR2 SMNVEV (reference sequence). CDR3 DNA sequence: TGTGCCAGCAGTTTAAAGGAGGGCGGGTACGAGCAGTACTTC. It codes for CASSLKEGGYEQYF.

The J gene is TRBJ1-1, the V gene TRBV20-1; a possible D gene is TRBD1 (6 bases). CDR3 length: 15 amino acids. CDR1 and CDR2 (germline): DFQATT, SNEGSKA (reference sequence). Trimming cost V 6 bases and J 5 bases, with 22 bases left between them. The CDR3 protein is CSAREGGRGRTEAFF. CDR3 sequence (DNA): TGCAGTGCCCGAGAGGGGGGCCGGGGTAGGACTGAAGCTTTCTTT.

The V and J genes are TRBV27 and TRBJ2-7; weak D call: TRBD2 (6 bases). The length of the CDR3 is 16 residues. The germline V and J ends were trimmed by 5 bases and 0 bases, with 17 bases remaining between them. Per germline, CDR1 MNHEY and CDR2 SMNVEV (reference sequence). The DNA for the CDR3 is TGTGCCAGCAGTCCAACGGGGGTCTCAAGCTCCTACGAGCAGTACTTC. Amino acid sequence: CASSPTGVSSSYEQYF.

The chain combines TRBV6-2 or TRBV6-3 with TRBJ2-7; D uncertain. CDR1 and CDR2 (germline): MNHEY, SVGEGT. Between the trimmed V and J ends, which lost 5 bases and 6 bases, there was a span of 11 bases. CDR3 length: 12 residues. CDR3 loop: CASSNRVGEQYF. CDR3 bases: TGTGCCAGCAGTAACCGGGTGGGCGAGCAGTACTTC.

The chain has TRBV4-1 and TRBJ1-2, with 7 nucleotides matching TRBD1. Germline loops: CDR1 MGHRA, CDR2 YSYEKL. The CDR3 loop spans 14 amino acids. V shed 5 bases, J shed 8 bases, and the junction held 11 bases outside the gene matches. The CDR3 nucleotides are TGCGCCAGCAGCTGGGACAGCCGGTGGGAGGGCTACACCTTC. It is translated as CASSWDSRWEGYTF.

CDR3 in DNA: TGTGCCAGCAGCTCGGTGACAGGTCCCTATGGCTACACCTTC. Its protein is CASSSVTGPYGYTF. The chain carries TRBV7-2 and TRBJ1-2; D possibly corresponds to TRBD1 (6 bases). CDR1 is SGHTA and CDR2 is FQGNSA in the germline V gene. The CDR3 is 14 residues long. V was pared by 4 bases and J by 4 bases, with 13 bases between.

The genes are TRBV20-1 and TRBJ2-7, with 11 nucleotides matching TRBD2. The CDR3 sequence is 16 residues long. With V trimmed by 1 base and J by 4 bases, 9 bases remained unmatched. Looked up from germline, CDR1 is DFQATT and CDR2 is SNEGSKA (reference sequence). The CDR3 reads CSARVLAGGSPYEQYF. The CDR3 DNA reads TGCAGTGCTAGAGTCCTAGCGGGGGGTTCCCCTTACGAGCAGTACTTC.

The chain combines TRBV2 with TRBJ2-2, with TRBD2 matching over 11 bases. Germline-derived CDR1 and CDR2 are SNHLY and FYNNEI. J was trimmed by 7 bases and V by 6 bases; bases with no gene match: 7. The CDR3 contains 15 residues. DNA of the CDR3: TGTGCCAGCAGGGCGACTAGCGGGGCAGGCGGGGAGCTGTTTTTT. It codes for CASRATSGAGGELFF.

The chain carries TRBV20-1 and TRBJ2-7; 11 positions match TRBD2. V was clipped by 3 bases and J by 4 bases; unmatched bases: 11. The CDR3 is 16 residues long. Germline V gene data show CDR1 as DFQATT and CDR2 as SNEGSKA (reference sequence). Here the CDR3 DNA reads TGCAGTGCTAGGGAACTAGCGGGGGCCACGGGATACGAGCAGTACTTC. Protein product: CSARELAGATGYEQYF.

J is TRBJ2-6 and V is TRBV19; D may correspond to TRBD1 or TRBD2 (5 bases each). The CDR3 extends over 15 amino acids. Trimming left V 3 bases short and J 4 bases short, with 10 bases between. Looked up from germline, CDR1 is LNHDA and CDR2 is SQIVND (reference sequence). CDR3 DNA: TGTGCCAGTAGTATCATCGGGACCGGGGCCAACGTCCTGACTTTC. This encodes CASSIIGTGANVLTF.

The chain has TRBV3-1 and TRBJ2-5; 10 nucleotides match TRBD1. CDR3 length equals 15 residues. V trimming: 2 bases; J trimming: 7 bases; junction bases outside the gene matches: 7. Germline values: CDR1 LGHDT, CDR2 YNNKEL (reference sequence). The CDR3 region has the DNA TGTGCCAGCAGCCAACTCGCCGGGACAGGGGCGACCCAGTACTTC. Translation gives CASSQLAGTGATQYF.

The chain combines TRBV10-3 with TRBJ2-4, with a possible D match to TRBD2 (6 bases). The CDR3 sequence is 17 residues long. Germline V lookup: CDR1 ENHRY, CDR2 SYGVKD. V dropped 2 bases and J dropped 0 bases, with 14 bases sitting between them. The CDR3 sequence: CAISEGRRGLAKNIQYF. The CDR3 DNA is TGTGCCATCAGTGAGGGGCGGCGGGGCCTAGCCAAAAACATTCAGTACTTC.

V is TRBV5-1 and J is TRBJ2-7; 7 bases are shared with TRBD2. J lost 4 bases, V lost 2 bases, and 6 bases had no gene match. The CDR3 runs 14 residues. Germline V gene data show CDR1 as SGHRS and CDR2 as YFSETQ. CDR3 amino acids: CASSLAGIEYEQYF. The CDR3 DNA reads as TGCGCCAGCAGCTTAGCGGGGATCGAATACGAGCAGTACTTC.

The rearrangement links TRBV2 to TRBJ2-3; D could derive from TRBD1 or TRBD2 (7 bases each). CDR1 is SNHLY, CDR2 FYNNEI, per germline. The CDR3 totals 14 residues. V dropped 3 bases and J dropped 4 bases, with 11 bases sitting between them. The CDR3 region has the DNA TGTGCCAGCAGTGACAGGGGGAGGGCAGATACGCAGTATTTT. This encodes CASSDRGRADTQYF.

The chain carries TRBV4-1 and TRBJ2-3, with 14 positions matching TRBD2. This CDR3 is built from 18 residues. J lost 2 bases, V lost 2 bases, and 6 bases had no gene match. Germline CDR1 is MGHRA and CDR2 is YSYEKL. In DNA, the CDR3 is TGCGCCAGCAGCCAACGGACTAGCGGGGGGACGAACACAGATACGCAGTATTTT. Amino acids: CASSQRTSGGTNTDTQYF.

This CDR3 is CASSLEVGSPLHF. CDR3 bases: TGTGCCAGCAGTTTAGAAGTTGGGTCACCCCTCCACTTT. This chain uses TRBV12-3 or TRBV12-4 with TRBJ1-6; D is uncertain. The CDR3 loop spans 13 amino acids. Trimming stripped 1 base from V and 10 bases from J, with 8 bases between.

CDR3 in DNA: TGTGCCAGCAGCGTAGGTTTGGCTAGCGGGGGGGCAGAGACCCAGTACTTC. It codes for CASSVGLASGGAETQYF. This chain uses TRBV9 with TRBJ2-5; 12 positions match TRBD2. The CDR3 spans 17 residues. Trimming at V came to 0 bases and at J to 4 bases, leaving 7 bases not matched to a gene. From germline, CDR1 is SGDLS and CDR2 YYNGEE.